Below, one T cell receptor beta chain is given with its context. Other DNA sequences within the sample encode an identical CDR3. The record originates from a study of T cell responses to AZD1222 COVID-19 vaccine. Sequencing was performed with immunoSEQ multiplex PCR; in TCRdb, only in-frame clones are kept and a portion is missing. The table records around 20,000 clones, roughly 80% of them present only once. CDR3 length: 15 amino acids. Trimming pared 1 base from V and 3 bases from J, leaving 10 bases between. Germline CDR1 SGHTA, CDR2 FQGNSA. The sequence was collected from an adult who received the AZD1222 COVID-19 vaccine. The specimen was peripheral blood, collected 28 days after the second AZD1222 dose. The genes are TRBV7-2 and TRBJ2-1; weak D call: TRBD2 (6 bases). CDR3 region: CASSLVGGFYNEQFF. Written as DNA, the CDR3 is TGTGCCAGCAGCTTAGTTGGAGGGTTCTACAATGAGCAGTTCTTC.